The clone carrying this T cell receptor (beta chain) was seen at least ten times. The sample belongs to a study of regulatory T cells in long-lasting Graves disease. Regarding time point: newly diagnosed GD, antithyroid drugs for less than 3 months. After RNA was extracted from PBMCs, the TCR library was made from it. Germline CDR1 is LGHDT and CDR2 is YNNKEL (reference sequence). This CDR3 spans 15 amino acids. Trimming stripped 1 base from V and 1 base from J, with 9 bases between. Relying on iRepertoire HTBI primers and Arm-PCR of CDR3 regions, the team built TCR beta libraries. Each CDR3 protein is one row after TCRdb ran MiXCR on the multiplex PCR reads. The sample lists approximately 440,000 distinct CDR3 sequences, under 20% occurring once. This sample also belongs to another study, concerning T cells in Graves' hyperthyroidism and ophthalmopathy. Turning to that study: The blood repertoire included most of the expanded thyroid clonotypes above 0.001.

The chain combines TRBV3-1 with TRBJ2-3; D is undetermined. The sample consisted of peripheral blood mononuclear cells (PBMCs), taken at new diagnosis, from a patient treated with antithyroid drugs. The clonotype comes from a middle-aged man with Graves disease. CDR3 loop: CASSQAFLGTDTQYF. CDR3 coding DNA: TGTGCCAGCAGCCAAGCCTTTTTGGGCACAGATACGCAGTATTTT.